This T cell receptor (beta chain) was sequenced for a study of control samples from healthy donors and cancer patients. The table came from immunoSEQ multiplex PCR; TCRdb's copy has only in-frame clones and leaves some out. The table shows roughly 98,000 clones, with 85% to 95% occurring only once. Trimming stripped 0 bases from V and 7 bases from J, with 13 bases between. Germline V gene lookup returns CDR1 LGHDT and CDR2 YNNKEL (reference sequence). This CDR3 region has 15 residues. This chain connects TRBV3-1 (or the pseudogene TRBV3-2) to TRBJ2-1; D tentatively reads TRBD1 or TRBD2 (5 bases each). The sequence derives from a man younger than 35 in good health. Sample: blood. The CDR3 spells CASSQERGWTNEQFF. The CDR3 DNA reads TGTGCCAGCAGCCAAGAGAGGGGTTGGACAAATGAGCAGTTCTTC.